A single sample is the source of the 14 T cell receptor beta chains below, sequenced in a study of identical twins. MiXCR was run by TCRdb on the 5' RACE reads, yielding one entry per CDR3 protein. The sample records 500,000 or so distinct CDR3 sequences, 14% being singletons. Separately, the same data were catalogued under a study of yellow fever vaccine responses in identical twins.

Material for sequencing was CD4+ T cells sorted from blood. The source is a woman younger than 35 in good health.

The CDR3 reads CSVDRGRDEAFF. CDR3 bases: TGCAGCGTAGACAGGGGCCGGGATGAAGCTTTCTTT. This sequence joins TRBV29-1 and TRBJ1-1, with TRBD1 identical over 8 bases. The CDR3 length is 12 residues. V dropped 6 bases and J dropped 7; count of bases not matched to a gene: 7. CDR1 is SQVTM, CDR2 ANQGSEA, per germline.

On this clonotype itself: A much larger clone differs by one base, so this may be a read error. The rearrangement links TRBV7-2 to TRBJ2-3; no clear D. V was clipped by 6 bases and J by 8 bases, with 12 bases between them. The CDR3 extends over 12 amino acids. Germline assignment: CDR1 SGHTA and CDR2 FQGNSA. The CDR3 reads CASSFPEATQYF. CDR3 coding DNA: TGTGCCAGCAGTTTTCCCGAGGCTACGCAGTATTTT.

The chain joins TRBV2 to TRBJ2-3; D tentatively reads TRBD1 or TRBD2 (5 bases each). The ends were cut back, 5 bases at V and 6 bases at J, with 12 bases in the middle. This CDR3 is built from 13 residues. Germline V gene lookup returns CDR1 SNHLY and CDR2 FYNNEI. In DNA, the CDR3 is TGTGCCAGCAGTCCCCCGGGGCAGGATACGCAGTATTTT. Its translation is CASSPPGQDTQYF.

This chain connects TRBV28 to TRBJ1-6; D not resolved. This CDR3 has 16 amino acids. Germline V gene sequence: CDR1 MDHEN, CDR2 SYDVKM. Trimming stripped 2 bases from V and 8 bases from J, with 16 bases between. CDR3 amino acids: CASSLTGPGQDSPLHF. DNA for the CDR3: TGTGCCAGCAGTTTAACTGGGCCGGGTCAAGATTCACCCCTCCACTTT.

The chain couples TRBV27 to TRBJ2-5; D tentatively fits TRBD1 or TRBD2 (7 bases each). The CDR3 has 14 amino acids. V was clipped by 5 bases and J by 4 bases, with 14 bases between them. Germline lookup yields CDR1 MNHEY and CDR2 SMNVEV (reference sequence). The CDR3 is CASSQGGRGETQYF. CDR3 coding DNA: TGTGCCAGCAGTCAGGGGGGGCGAGGAGAGACCCAGTACTTC.

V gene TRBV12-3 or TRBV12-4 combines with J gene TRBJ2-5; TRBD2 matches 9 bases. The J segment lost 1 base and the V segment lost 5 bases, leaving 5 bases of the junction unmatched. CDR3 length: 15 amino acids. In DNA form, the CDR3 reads TGTGCCAGCAGTCCCGGGACTAGCAGCCAAGAGACCCAGTACTTC. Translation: CASSPGTSSQETQYF.

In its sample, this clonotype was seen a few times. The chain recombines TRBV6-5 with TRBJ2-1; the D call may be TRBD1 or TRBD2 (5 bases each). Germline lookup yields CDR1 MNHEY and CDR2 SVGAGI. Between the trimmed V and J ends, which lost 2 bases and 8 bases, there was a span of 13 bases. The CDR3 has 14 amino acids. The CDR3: CASSYRKGSDEQFF. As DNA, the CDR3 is TGTGCCAGCAGTTACCGGAAGGGGAGCGATGAGCAGTTCTTC.

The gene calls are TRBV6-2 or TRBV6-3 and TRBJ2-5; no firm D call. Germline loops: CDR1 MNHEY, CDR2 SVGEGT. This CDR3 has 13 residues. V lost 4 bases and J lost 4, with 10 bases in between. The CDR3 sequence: CASSSHGIETQYF. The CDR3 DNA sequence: TGTGCCAGCAGTTCTCATGGGATAGAGACCCAGTACTTC.

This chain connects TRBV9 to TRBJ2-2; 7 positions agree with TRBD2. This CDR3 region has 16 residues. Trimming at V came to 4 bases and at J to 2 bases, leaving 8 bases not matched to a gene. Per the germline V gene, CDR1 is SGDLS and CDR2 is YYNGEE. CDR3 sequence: CASSKLATTNTGELFF. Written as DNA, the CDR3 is TGTGCCAGCAGCAAACTAGCGACCACCAACACCGGGGAGCTGTTTTTT. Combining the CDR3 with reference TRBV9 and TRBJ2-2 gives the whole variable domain DSGVTQTPKHLITATGQRVTLRCSPRSGDLSVYWYQQSLDQGLQFLIQYYNGEERAKGNILERFSAQQFPDLHSELNLSSLELGDSALYFCASSKLATTNTGELFFGEGSRLTVL.

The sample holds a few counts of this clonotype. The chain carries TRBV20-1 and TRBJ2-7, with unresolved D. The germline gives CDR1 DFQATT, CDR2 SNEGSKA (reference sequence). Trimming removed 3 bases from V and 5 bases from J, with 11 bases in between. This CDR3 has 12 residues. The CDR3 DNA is TGCAGTGCTAGCCAGTATCAGCACGAGCAGTACTTC. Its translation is CSASQYQHEQYF.

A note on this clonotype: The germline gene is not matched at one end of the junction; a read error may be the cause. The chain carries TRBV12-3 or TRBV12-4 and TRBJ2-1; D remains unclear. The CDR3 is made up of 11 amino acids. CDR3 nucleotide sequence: TGTGCCGGCAGTTTGTTAAATGAGCAGTTCTTC. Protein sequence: CAGSLLNEQFF.

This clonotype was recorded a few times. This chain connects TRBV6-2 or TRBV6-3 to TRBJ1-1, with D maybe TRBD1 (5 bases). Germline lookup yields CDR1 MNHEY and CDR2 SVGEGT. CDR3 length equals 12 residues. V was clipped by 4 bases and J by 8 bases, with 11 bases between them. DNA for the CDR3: TGTGCCAGCAGTTTAGGGGCGCTGGAAGCTTTCTTT. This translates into CASSLGALEAFF.

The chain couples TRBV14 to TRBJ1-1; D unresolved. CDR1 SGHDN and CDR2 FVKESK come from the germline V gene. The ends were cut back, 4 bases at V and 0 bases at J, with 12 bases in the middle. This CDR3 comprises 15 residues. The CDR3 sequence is CASSPSGPMNTEAFF. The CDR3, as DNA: TGTGCCAGCAGCCCATCTGGGCCAATGAACACTGAAGCTTTCTTT.

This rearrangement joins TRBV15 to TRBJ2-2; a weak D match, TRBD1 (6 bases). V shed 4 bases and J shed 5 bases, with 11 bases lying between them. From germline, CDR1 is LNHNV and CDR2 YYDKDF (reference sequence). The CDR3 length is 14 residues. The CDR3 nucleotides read TGTGCCACCAGCATGGGGGCTAATACCGGGGAGCTGTTTTTT. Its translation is CATSMGANTGELFF.